The 11 T cell receptor beta chains presented below share a single source sample, sequenced in a study of T cells in Graves' hyperthyroidism and ophthalmopathy. RNA transcripts served as the template for amplifying TCR beta CDR3 regions. During a first-round RT-PCR of the TCR CDR3, the HTBI primer set was used. Each CDR3 protein is one row after TCRdb ran MiXCR on the multiplex PCR reads. The sample carries under 350,000 distinct CDR3 sequences, roughly 18% recorded once. Source material: blood. These receptor sequences come from a woman aged 45-60 years with Graves' hyperthyroidism.

V is TRBV9 and J is TRBJ1-2; 12 nucleotides match TRBD1. The junction had 9 bases not matched to a gene; V was cut back by 3 bases and J by 3 bases. Germline V gene sequence: CDR1 SGDLS, CDR2 YYNGEE. The CDR3 covers 17 residues. This chain's CDR3 is CASSGGTGGYLHYGYTF. CDR3 DNA sequence: TGTGCCAGCAGCGGAGGGACAGGGGGCTATCTTCACTATGGCTACACCTTC.

The V and J genes are TRBV12-3 or TRBV12-4 and TRBJ1-2, with 9 nucleotides matching TRBD1. The length of the CDR3 is 15 residues. V gave up 3 bases and J gave up 5 bases; unmatched junction bases: 7. CDR3 nucleotides: TGTGCCAGCAGTTTGGGACAGGGCGTTATTTATGGCTACACCTTC. This codes for CASSLGQGVIYGYTF.

This clonotype was counted ten times or more. The chain joins TRBV27 to TRBJ2-3; 10 nucleotides match TRBD2. The CDR3 extends over 15 amino acids. CDR1 and CDR2 from the germline V gene are MNHEY and SMNVEV (reference sequence). After removal of 6 bases from V and 2 bases from J, the junction contained 5 bases not matched to a gene. DNA for the CDR3: TGTGCCAGCAGGCCACTAGCGGGGTACACAGATACGCAGTATTTT. Its translation: CASRPLAGYTDTQYF.

V gene TRBV3-1 combines with J gene TRBJ2-1; tentative D call: TRBD2 (6 bases). The CDR3 consists of 16 residues. In germline, CDR1 is LGHDT, CDR2 YNNKEL (reference sequence). Trimming shortened V by 0 bases and J by 3 bases, and 12 bases separated the two germline ends. CDR3 sequence: CASSQDHGSGYNEQFF. CDR3 in DNA: TGTGCCAGCAGCCAAGATCACGGTAGCGGCTACAATGAGCAGTTCTTC.

The genes are TRBV2 and TRBJ1-2, with D maybe TRBD1 (5 bases). This CDR3 has 13 residues. V shed 8 bases and J shed 4 bases, with 14 bases lying between them. Per germline, CDR1 SNHLY and CDR2 FYNNEI. CDR3 DNA: TGTGCCAGCCCGGGGGAGATGTCCTATGGCTACACCTTC. This encodes CASPGEMSYGYTF.

The chain uses TRBV10-2 and TRBJ2-3; a weak D match, TRBD2 (5 bases). V lost 9 bases, J lost 4 bases, and 14 bases lay in between. Looked up from germline, CDR1 is WSHSY and CDR2 is SAAADI. This CDR3 region has 13 residues. The CDR3 protein is CASAGLGSDTQYF. Written as DNA, the CDR3 is TGCGCCAGTGCCGGACTCGGATCAGATACGCAGTATTTT.

This rearrangement joins TRBV6-2 or TRBV6-3 to TRBJ1-5, with 7 bases aligning to TRBD1. The trim removed 2 bases at V and 1 base at J, leaving 2 bases unmatched. Germline assignment: CDR1 MNHEY and CDR2 SVGEGT. This CDR3 is built from 15 residues. This CDR3 reads CASSYGTVSNQPQHF. Here the CDR3 DNA reads TGTGCCAGCAGTTACGGGACAGTAAGCAATCAGCCCCAGCATTTT.

This chain links TRBV7-9 with TRBJ2-1, with TRBD1 matching over 8 bases. The DNA end is a closer match to TRBJ2-7, so the J assignment may be wrong. In germline, CDR1 is SEHNR, CDR2 FQNEAQ (reference sequence). CDR3 length equals 14 residues. This CDR3 is CASSTAQGADEQYF. The CDR3 DNA reads as TGTGCCAGCAGCACCGCCCAGGGGGCCGATGAGCAGTACTTC.

The chain combines TRBV12-5 with TRBJ1-2; 8 positions match TRBD1. This CDR3 region has 12 residues. With V trimmed by 7 bases and J by 4 bases, 2 bases remained unmatched. CDR1 is LGHNT and CDR2 is FRNRAP in the germline V gene. The CDR3 sequence: CASAQGAYGYTF. In nucleotides, the CDR3 is TGTGCTAGTGCCCAGGGGGCCTATGGCTACACCTTC. Variable domain in full (rest from reference TRBV12-5 and TRBJ1-2): DARVTQTPRHKVTEMGQEVTMRCQPILGHNTVFWYRQTMMQGLELLAYFRNRAPLDDSGMPKDRFSAEMPDATLATLKIQPSEPRDSAVYFCASAQGAYGYTFGSGTRLTVV.

A note on this clonotype: A much larger clone differs by one base, so this may be a read error. The rearrangement links TRBV11-2 to TRBJ2-1; D is unclear. The J call may not be correct, given that the DNA end is closer to TRBJ2-7. Germline CDR1 SGHAT, CDR2 FQNNGV. CDR3 length: 12 residues. CDR3 sequence: CASSLPHNEQYF. As DNA, the CDR3 is TGTGCCAGCAGCCTGCCGCACAATGAGCAGTACTTC.

Note on this clonotype: This sequence may be a read error, since a much larger clone differs from it by one base. The chain uses TRBV7-3 and TRBJ2-3; D remains unclear. CDR1 is SGHTA and CDR2 is FQGTGA in the germline V gene. The CDR3 sequence is 15 residues long. The CDR3 nucleotides are TGTGCCAACAGCTTGGCCGGCCCCCCCAGGGATACGCAGTATTTT. Translating it yields CANSLAGPPRDTQYF. The variable domain in full, completed from reference TRBV7-3 and TRBJ2-3, reads GAGVSQTPSNKVTEKGKYVELRCDPISGHTALYWYRQSLGQGPEFLIYFQGTGAADDSGLPNDRFFAVRPEGSVSTLKIQRTERGDSAVYLCANSLAGPPRDTQYFGPGTRLTVL.